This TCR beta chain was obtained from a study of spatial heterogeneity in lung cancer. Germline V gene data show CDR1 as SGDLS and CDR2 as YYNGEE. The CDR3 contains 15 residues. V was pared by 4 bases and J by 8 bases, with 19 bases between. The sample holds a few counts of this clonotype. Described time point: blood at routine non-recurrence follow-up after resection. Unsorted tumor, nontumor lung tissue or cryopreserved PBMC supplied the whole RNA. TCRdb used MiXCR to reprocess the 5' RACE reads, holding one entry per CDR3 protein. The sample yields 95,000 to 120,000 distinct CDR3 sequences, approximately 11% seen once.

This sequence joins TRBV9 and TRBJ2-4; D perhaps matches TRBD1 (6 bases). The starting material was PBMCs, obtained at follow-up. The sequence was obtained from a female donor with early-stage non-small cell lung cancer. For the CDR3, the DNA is TGTGCCAGCAGCCCAGAGGTCACCAAGGGGGACATTCAGTACTTC. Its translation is CASSPEVTKGDIQYF.